The clone carrying this TCR beta chain occurred many times. This sample stems from a study of read filtering for tumor transcriptome and immune sequencing. Across the study: TCR-mapped reads were about 4.05 to 10.27 million with IR-seq versus 85 to 1273 with RNA-seq.

From 400 to 450 ng of RNA, a library with molecular barcoded alpha/delta and beta/gamma adaptors was made. TCRdb re-derived calls from the reads in MiXCR, one entry per CDR3 protein. The profile shows 100,000 to 150,000 distinct CDR3 sequences, 10% to 15% of them singletons. The receptor was derived from a donor at least 40 years old with multiple myeloma. What was sequenced was a population of CD138-negative cells sorted from bone marrow.

CDR3 sequence reads: CASTLTGIEKLFF. The CDR3 bases are TGTGCCAGCACCTTGACAGGGATTGAAAAACTGTTTTTT. V gene TRBV12-3 or TRBV12-4 combines with J gene TRBJ1-4; 7 bases fit TRBD1. The CDR3 runs 13 residues. V lost 7 bases to trimming and J lost 7 bases; unmatched junction nucleotides: 6.